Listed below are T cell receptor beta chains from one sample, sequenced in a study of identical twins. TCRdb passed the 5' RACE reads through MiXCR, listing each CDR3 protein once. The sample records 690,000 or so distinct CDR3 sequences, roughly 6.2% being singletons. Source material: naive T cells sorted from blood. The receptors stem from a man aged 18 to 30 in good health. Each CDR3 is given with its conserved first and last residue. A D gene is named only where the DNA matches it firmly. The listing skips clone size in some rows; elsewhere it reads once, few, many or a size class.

cdr3_nt: TGTGCCTACAGGGGCTCTGGCTACACCTTC; cdr3_aa: CAYRGSGYTF; j_call: TRBJ1-2; v_call: TRBV30; d_call: TRBD1; clone_size: .
cdr3_nt: TGCAGCGTTGATGGACTAAGCTCCTACAATGAGCAGTTCTTC; cdr3_aa: CSVDGLSSYNEQFF; j_call: TRBJ2-1; v_call: TRBV29-1; d_call: .; clone_size: .
cdr3_nt: TGTGCCAGCGGAGCAGTGATTAATGAAAAACTGTTTTTT; cdr3_aa: CASGAVINEKLFF; j_call: TRBJ1-4; v_call: TRBV11-2; d_call: .; clone_size: .
cdr3_nt: TGTGCCAGCAGTCTTCTGTCGGGAGCCAAAAACATTCAGTACTTC; cdr3_aa: CASSLLSGAKNIQYF; j_call: TRBJ2-4; v_call: TRBV28; d_call: .; clone_size: many
cdr3_nt: TGTGCCAGCAGCCTAAAGCCGGGACTGGGAAACTCCTACGAGCAGTACTTC; cdr3_aa: CASSLKPGLGNSYEQYF; j_call: TRBJ2-7; v_call: TRBV7-9; d_call: .; clone_size: many
cdr3_nt: TGTGCCAGCAGTTACCCGAATGGGGGGCAGTTCTTC; cdr3_aa: CASSYPNGGQFF; j_call: TRBJ2-1; v_call: TRBV6-6; d_call: .; clone_size: many
cdr3_nt: TGTGCCAGTATGAGTGGCAGGAGCCTTATGGGCGGGACCCAGTACTTC; cdr3_aa: CASMSGRSLMGGTQYF; j_call: TRBJ2-5; v_call: TRBV2; d_call: .; clone_size: .
cdr3_nt: TGTGCCACCAGGAAAGGACAGGGCAACGCGGGCACAGACACGCAGTATTTT; cdr3_aa: CATRKGQGNAGTDTQYF; j_call: TRBJ2-3; v_call: TRBV24-1; d_call: TRBD1; clone_size: many
cdr3_nt: TGTGCCAGCAGTCCACAGGGACCCGGGGAGCTGTTTTTT; cdr3_aa: CASSPQGPGELFF; j_call: TRBJ2-2; v_call: TRBV6-1; d_call: .; clone_size: many
cdr3_nt: TGTGCCAGCAGTGAGACCGGGACAGGGCTAATGAACACTGAAGCTTTCTTT; cdr3_aa: CASSETGTGLMNTEAFF; j_call: TRBJ1-1; v_call: TRBV12-3/TRBV12-4; d_call: TRBD1; clone_size: few